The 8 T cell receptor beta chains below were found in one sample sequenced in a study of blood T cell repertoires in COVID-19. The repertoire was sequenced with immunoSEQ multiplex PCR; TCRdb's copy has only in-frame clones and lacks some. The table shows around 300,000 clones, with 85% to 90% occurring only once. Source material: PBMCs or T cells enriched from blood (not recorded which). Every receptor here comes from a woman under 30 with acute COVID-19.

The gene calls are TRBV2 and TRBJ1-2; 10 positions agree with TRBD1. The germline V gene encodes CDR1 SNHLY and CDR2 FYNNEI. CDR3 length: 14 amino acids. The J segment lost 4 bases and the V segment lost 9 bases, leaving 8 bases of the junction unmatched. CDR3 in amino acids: CASRETGGSYGYTF. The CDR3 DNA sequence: TGTGCCAGTAGAGAGACAGGGGGCTCCTATGGCTACACCTTC.

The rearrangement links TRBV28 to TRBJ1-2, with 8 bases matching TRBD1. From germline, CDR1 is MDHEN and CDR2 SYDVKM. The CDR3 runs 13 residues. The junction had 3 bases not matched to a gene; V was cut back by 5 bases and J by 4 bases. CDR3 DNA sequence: TGTGCCAGCAGTACTGGGACAGGCTATGGCTACACCTTC. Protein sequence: CASSTGTGYGYTF.

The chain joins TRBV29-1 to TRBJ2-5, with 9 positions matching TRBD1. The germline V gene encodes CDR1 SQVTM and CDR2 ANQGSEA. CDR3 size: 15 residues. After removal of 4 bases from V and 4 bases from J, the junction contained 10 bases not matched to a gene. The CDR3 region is CSVVGDRVRGETQYF. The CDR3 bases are TGCAGCGTTGTGGGGGACAGGGTGAGGGGAGAGACCCAGTACTTC.

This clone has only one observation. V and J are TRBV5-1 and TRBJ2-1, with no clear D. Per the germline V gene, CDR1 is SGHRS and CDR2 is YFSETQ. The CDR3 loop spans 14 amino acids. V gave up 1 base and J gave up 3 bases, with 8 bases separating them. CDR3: CASSLSSLYNEQFF. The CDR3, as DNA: TGCGCCAGCAGCTTGAGTAGCCTCTACAATGAGCAGTTCTTC.

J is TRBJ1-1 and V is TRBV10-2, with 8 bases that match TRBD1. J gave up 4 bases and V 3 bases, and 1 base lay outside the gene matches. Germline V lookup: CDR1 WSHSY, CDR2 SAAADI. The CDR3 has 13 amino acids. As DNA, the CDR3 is TGCGCCAGCAGTGACAGGGGGCGCACTGAAGCTTTCTTT. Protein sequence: CASSDRGRTEAFF.

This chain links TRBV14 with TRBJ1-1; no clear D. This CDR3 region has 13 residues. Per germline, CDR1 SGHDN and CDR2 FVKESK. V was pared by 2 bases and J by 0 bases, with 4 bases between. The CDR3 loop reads CASSQHMNTEAFF. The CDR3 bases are TGTGCCAGCAGCCAACACATGAACACTGAAGCTTTCTTT.

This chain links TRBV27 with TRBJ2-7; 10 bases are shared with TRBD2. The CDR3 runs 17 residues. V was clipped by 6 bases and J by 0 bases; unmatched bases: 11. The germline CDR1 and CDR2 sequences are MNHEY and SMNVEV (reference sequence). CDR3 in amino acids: CASRRASGSLLSYEQYF. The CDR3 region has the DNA TGTGCCAGCAGGAGGGCTAGCGGGAGTCTACTCTCCTACGAGCAGTACTTC.

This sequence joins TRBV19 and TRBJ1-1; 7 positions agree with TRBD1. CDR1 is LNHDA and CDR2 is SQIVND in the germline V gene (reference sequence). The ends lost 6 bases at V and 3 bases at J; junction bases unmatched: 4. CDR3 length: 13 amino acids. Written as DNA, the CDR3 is TGTGCCAGTAGCGGGGACAGCCACACTGAAGCTTTCTTT. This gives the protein CASSGDSHTEAFF.